This T cell receptor (beta chain) was sequenced in a study of identical twins. Comments on this clonotype: Its antigen is undetermined.

TCRdb itself ran the 5' RACE reads through MiXCR, one entry per CDR3 protein. The sample gives under 450,000 distinct CDR3 sequences, approximately 17% of which show up once; 12% is in the top ten. Study-wide findings and caveats: Conclusions rested on cross-sectional statistics rather than following the same donors. Excess sharing between twins was weaker in beta out-of-frame sequences. Insertions were reduced in abundant cord blood beta clonotypes but not in memory repertoires.

The material sequenced was naive T cells sorted from blood. The sequence derives from a man aged 50 to 59 in good health.

CDR3 nucleotide sequence: TGTGCCAGAAGCCCGAGACTCGGACTAGCGGGAGGGCCCGGCTACGAGCAGTACTTC. Amino acid sequence: CARSPRLGLAGGPGYEQYF. The rearrangement links TRBV5-3 to TRBJ2-7, with 15 bases that match TRBD2. TRBV5-3 counts as an open reading frame of uncertain function. The ends lost 4 bases at V and 3 bases at J; junction bases unmatched: 14. There are 19 residues in the CDR3.